The sequence of this T cell receptor beta chain was determined in a study of blood T cell repertoires in COVID-19. About the research overall: The United States, Italy and Spain were the sources of the acute and convalescent COVID-19 samples.

TCRdb keeps only in-frame clones here, not all; method: immunoSEQ multiplex PCR. The sample has fewer than 250,000 clones, roughly 90% seen once; the top ten hold around 2.8%. The CDR3 runs to 16 residues. The V gene lost 4 bases and the J gene lost 1 base, with 14 bases spanning the gap. Germline values: CDR1 MDHEN, CDR2 SYDVKM. V and J are TRBV28 and TRBJ2-4; D is perhaps TRBD1 (5 bases). The source of this sequence is a woman aged 55-70 years with acute or convalescent COVID-19. The material sequenced was peripheral blood. CDR3: CASSSSVRAAKNIQYF. As DNA, the CDR3 is TGTGCCAGCAGTTCCTCTGTCAGGGCGGCCAAAAACATTCAGTACTTC.